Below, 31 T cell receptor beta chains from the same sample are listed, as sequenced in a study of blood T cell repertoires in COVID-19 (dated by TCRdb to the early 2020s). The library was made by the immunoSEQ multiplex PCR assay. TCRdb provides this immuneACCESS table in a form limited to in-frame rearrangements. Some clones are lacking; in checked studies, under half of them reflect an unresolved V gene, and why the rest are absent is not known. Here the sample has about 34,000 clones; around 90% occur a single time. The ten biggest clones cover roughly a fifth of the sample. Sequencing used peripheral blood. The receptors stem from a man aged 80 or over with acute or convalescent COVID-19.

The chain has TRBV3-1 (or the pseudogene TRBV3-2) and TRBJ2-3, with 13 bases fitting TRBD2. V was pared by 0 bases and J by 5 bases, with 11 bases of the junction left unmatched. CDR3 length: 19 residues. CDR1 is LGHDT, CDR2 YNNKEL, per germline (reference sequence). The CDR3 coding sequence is TGTGCCAGCAGCCAAGATCTAATAACTAGCGGGGGGGCAGGAGATACGCAGTATTTT. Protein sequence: CASSQDLITSGGAGDTQYF.

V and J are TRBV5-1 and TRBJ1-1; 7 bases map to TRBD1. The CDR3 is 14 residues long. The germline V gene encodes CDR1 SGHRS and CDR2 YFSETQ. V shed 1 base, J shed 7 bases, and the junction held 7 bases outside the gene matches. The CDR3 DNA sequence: TGCGCCAGCAGCTTGACCACAGGGGATGATGAAGCTTTCTTT. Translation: CASSLTTGDDEAFF.

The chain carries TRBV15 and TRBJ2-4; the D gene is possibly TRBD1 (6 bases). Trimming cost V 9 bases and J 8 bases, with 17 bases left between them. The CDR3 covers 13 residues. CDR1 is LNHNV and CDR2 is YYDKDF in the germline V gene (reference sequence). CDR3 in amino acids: CATTDSVVHIQYF. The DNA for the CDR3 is TGTGCCACTACGGACAGTGTGGTTCACATTCAGTACTTC.

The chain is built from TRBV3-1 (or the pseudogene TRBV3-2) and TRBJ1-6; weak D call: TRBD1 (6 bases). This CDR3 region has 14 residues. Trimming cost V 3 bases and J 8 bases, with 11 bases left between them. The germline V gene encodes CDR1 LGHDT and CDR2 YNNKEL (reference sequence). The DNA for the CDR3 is TGTGCCAGCAGCCAGAACAGGGCGGATTCACCCCTCCACTTT. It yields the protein CASSQNRADSPLHF.

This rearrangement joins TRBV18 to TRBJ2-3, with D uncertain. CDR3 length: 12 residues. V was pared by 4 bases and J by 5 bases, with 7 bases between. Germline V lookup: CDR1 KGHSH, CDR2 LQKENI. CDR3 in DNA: TGTGCCAGCTCACTTTTCTTAGATACGCAGTATTTT. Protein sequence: CASSLFLDTQYF.

CDR3 in DNA: TGTGCCAGCAGCTCAACAGGGGGAAATCAGCCCCAGCATTTT. It is translated as CASSSTGGNQPQHF. The rearrangement joins TRBV7-9 to TRBJ1-5; TRBD1 agrees at 8 bases. Losses at the gene ends were 4 bases for V and 4 bases for J; bases not matched to a gene: 3. Germline lookup yields CDR1 SEHNR and CDR2 FQNEAQ (reference sequence). This CDR3 contains 14 residues.

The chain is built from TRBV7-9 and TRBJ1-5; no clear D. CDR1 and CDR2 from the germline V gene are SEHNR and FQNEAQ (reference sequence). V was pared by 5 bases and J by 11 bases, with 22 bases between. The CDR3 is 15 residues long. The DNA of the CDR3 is TGTGCCAGCAGCCCCCTCGGACCGTACACGGGGTCCCAGCATTTT. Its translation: CASSPLGPYTGSQHF.

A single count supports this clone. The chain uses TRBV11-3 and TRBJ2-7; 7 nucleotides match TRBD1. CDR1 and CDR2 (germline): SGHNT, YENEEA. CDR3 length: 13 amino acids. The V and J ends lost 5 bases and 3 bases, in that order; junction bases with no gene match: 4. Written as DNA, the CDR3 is TGTGCCAGCAGCCTCCGACAGGGCTACGAGCAGTACTTC. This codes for CASSLRQGYEQYF.

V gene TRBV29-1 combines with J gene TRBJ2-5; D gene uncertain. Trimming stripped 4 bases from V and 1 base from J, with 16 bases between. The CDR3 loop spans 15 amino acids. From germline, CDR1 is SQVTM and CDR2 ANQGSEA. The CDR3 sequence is CSVGSNSLVQETQYF. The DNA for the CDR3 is TGCAGCGTTGGAAGTAACAGTCTTGTCCAAGAGACCCAGTACTTC.

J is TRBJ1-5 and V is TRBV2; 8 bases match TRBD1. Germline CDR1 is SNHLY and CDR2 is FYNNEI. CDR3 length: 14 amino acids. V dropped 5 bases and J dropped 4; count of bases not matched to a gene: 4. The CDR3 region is CASSKTGENQPQHF. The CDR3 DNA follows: TGTGCCAGCAGTAAGACAGGGGAAAATCAGCCCCAGCATTTT. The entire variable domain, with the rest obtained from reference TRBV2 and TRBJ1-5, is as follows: EPEVTQTPSHQVTQMGQEVILRCVPISNHLYFYWYRQILGQKVEFLVSFYNNEISEKSEIFDDQFSVERPDGSNFTLKIRSTKLEDSAMYFCASSKTGENQPQHFGDGTRLSIL.

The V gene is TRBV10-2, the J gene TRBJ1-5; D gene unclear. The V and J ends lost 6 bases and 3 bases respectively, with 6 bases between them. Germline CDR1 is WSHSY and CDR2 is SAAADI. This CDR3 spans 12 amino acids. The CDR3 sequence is CASRQNNQPQHF. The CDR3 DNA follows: TGCGCCAGCAGGCAGAACAATCAGCCCCAGCATTTT.

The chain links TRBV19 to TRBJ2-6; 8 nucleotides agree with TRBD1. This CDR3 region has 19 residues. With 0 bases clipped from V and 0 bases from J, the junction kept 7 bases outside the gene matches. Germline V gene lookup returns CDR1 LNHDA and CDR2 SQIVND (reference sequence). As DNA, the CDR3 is TGTGCCAGTAGTATAGATCTCAGGGACAGGATCTCTGGGGCCAACGTCCTGACTTTC. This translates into CASSIDLRDRISGANVLTF.

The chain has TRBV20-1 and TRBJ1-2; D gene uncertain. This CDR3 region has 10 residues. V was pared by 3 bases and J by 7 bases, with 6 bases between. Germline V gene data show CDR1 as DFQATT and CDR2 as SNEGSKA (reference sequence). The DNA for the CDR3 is TGCAGTGCTAGGAGGGCTGGCTACACCTTC. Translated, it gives CSARRAGYTF.

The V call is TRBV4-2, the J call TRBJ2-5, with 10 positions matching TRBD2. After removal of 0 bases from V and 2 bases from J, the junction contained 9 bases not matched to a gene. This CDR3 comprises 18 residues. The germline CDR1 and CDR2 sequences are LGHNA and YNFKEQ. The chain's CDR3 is CASSQDGLAEEHQETQYF. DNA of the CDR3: TGTGCCAGCAGCCAAGATGGACTAGCGGAGGAACATCAAGAGACCCAGTACTTC.

This CDR3 reads CASSWTSGGPYEQYF. The CDR3 DNA reads TGTGCCAGCAGCTGGACTAGCGGGGGCCCCTACGAGCAGTACTTC. The genes are TRBV5-6 and TRBJ2-7, with 13 bases aligning to TRBD2. This CDR3 is 15 amino acids long. The ends lost 3 bases at V and 2 bases at J; junction bases unmatched: 2. Germline values: CDR1 SGHDT, CDR2 YYEEEE.

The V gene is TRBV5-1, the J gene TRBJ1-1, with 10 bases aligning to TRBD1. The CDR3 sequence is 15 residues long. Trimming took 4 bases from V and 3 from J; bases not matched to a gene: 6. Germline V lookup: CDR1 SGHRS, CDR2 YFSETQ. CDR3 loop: CASSLRTGGDTEAFF. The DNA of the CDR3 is TGCGCCAGCAGCCTTCGGACAGGGGGGGACACTGAAGCTTTCTTT.

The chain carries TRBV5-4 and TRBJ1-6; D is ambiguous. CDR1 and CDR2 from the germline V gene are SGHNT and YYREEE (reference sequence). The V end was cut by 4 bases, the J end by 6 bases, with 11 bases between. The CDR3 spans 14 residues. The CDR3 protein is CASSLRSGNSPLHF. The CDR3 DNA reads TGTGCCAGCAGCCTTCGCTCGGGTAATTCACCCCTCCACTTT.

CDR3 protein: CSVVDRPPDTQYF. Here the CDR3 DNA reads TGCAGCGTTGTTGACAGGCCACCAGATACGCAGTATTTT. This chain connects TRBV29-1 to TRBJ2-3; perhaps TRBD1 as D (6 bases). The CDR3 is 13 residues long. Germline V lookup: CDR1 SQVTM, CDR2 ANQGSEA. V dropped 4 bases and J dropped 4 bases, with 12 bases sitting between them.

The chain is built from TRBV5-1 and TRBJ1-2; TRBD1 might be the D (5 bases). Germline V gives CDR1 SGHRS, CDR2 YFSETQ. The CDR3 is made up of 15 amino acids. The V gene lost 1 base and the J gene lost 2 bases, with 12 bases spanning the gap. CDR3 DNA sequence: TGCGCCAGCAGCTTGTTTTCAACAGGAAACTATGGCTACACCTTC. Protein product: CASSLFSTGNYGYTF.

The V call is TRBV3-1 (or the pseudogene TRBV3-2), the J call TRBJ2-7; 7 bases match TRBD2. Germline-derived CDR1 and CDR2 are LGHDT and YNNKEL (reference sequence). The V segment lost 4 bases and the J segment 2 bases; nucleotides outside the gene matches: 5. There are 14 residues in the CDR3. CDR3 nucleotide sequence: TGTGCCAGCAGCCCACGGGACTACCCCTACGAGCAGTACTTC. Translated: CASSPRDYPYEQYF.

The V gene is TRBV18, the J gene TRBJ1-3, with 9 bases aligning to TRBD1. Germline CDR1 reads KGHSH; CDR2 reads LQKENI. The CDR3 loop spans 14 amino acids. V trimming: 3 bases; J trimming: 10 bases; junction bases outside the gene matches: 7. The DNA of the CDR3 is TGTGCCAGCTCACCGTCGAGGACAGGGGCAACCATATATTTT. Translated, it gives CASSPSRTGATIYF.

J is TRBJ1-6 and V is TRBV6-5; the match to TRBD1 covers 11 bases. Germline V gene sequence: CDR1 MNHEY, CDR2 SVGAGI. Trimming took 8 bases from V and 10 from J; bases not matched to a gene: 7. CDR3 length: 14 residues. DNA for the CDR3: TGTGCCAGCCAATGGGACAGGGGGAACTCACCCCTCCACTTT. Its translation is CASQWDRGNSPLHF.

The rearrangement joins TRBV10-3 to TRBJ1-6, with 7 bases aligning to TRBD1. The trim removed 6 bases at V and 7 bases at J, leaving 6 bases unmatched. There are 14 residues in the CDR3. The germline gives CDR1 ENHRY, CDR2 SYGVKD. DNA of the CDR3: TGTGCCATCAGGGCCAGGGGGGCGAATTCACCCCTCCACTTT. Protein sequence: CAIRARGANSPLHF.

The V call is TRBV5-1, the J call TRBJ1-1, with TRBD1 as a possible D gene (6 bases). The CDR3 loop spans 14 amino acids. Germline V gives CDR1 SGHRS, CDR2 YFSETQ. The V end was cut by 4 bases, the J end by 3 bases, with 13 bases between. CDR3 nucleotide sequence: TGCGCCAGCAGCACCGGCCAGGGGTACACTGAAGCTTTCTTT. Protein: CASSTGQGYTEAFF.

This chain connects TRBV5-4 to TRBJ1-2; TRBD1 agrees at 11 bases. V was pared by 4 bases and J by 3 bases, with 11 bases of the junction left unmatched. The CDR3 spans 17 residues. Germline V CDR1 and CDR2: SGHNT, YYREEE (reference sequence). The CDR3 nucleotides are TGTGCCAGCAGCCTTGGACAGGGGGCGTTTAGTGACTATGGCTACACCTTC. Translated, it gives CASSLGQGAFSDYGYTF. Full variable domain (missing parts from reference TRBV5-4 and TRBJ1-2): ETGVTQSPTHLIKTRGQQVTLRCSSQSGHNTVSWYQQALGQGPQFIFQYYREEENGRGNFPPRFSGLQFPNYSSELNVNALELDDSALYLCASSLGQGAFSDYGYTFGSGTRLTVV.

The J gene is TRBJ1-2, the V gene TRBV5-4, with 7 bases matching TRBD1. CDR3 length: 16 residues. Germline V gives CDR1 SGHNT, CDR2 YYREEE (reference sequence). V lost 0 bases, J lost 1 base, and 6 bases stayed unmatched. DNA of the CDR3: TGTGCCAGCAGCTTGGGGGGGACAGTCGGTAACTATGGCTACACCTTC. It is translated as CASSLGGTVGNYGYTF.

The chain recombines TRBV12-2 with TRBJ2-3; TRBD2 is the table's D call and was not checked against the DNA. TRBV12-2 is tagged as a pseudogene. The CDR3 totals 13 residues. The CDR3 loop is CASPLHIGGTQYF. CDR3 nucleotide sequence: TGTGCAAGTCCCCTTCACATCGGGGGTACGCAGTATTTT.

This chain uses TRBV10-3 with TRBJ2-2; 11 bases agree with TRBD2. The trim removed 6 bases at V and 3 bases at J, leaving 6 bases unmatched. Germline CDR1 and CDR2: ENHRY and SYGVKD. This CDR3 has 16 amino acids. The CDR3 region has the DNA TGTGCCATCAGGGATCCGGGACTAGCGGACACCGGGGAGCTGTTTTTT. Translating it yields CAIRDPGLADTGELFF.

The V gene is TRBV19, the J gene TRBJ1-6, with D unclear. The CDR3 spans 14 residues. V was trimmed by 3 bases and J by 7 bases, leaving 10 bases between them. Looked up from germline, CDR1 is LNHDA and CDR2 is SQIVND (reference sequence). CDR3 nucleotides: TGTGCCAGTAGTATTGCGAGAGAAAATTCACCCCTCCACTTT. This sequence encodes CASSIARENSPLHF. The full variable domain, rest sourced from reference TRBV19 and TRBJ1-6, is DGGITQSPKYLFRKEGQNVTLSCEQNLNHDAMYWYRQDPGQGLRLIYYSQIVNDFQKGDIAEGYSVSREKKESFPLTVTSAQKNPTAFYLCASSIARENSPLHFGNGTRLTVT.

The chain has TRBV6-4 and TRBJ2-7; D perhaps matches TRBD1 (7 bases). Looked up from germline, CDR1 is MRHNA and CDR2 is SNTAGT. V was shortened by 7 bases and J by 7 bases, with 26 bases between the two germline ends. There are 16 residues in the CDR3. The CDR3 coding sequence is TGTGCCAGCACGCTACCCCGGGACAGACGCCGGGGGGAGCAGTACTTC. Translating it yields CASTLPRDRRRGEQYF.

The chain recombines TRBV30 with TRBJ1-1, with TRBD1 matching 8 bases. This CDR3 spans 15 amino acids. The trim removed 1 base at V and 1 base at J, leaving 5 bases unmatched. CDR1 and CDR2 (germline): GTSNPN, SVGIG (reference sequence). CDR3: CAWSAWTGPNTEAFF. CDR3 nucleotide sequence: TGTGCCTGGAGTGCCTGGACAGGGCCGAACACTGAAGCTTTCTTT.